The clone carrying this TCR delta chain was observed a handful of times. Translating this DNA gives a protein that differs at residue 3 from the TCRdb one, which belongs to a much larger clone; a read error is likely, and the protein shown is this translation. With CATT, TCRdb re-called clones from the RT-PCR reads. The sample shows roughly 1,100 delta-chain clones, less than 4% of them seen only once. This sample is drawn from a study of gamma-delta T cells after stem cell transplantation. Sample: gamma-delta T cells. This clonotype was obtained from a human donor. It is not recorded whose cells these are; they may come from a transplant donor.

In DNA form, the CDR3 reads TGTGCCCGTGACACAGCTGGGGGATACCTCTCCTGGGACACCCGACAGATGTTTTTC. This gives the protein CARDTAGGYLSWDTRQMFF. The chain joins TRDV2 to TRDJ3, with 11 bases that match TRDD3. Germline loops: CDR1 GEAIGNYY, CDR2 EKD. The length of the CDR3 is 19 residues.